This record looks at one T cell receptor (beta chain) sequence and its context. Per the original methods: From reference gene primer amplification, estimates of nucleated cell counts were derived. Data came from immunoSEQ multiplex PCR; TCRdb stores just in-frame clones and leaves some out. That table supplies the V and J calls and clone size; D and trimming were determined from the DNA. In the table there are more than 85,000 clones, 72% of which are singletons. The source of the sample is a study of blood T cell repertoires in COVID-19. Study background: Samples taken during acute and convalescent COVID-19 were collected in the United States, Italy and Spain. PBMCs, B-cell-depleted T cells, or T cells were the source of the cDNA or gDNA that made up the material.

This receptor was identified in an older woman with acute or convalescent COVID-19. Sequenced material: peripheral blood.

This CDR3 is CASSLAGQGASNYGYTF. The CDR3 nucleotides are TGTGCCAGCAGCTTAGCGGGACAGGGGGCCTCGAACTATGGCTACACCTTC. The V and J genes are TRBV11-2 and TRBJ1-2; 12 bases line up with TRBD1. Germline CDR1 SGHAT, CDR2 FQNNGV. V shed 1 base and J 2 bases; nucleotides not matched to a gene: 5. The CDR3 is 17 amino acids.